This T cell receptor (beta chain) is from a study of blood T cell repertoires in COVID-19. V gave up 4 bases and J gave up 3 bases; unmatched junction bases: 9. CDR3 length: 16 residues. CDR1 is SGDLS and CDR2 is YYNGEE in the germline V gene. Original processing methods: How many nucleated cells were present was estimated from reference gene primer amplification. Produced via immunoSEQ multiplex PCR; TCRdb's table is partial and in-frame only. The V and J calls and clone size are taken from that table; D and trimming were inferred from the DNA. Altogether approximately 200,000 clones are present, about 87% being singletons, with the ten largest covering about 4%. Cohort assignment relied on participant-reported clinical history. Participants in the exposed group had met a COVID-19 case in the 2 weeks before joining the study.

V usage is TRBV9 and J usage is TRBJ2-3, with 9 bases aligning to TRBD2. The clonotype was recovered from a woman in her twenties or thirties who had been exposed to COVID-19. The sample consisted of PBMCs or T cells enriched from blood (not recorded which). Written as DNA, the CDR3 is TGTGCCAGCAGCCCCGGGGCGGGAGGGATGACAGATACGCAGTATTTT. This sequence encodes CASSPGAGGMTDTQYF.